The 2 T cell receptor beta chains reported below all come from one sample, sequenced in a study of blood T cell repertoires in COVID-19 (TCRdb year 2020). Libraries were constructed by the immunoSEQ multiplex PCR assay. This is the immuneACCESS table as TCRdb keeps it, with only in-frame sequences that have V and J called. A part of the clones is gone; compared with another copy, unresolved V genes explain less than half, and the rest is unexplained. Across this sample there are a few hundred thousand clones, with about 88% seen only once. 6.6% of the sample rests with the top ten. The sequencing input was PBMCs or T cells enriched from blood (not recorded which). All receptors derive from a woman aged 45-59 years who had been exposed to COVID-19.

The chain links TRBV27 to TRBJ1-2; no definite D call. Trimming removed 5 bases at V and 2 bases at J, with 15 bases between. Germline CDR1 MNHEY, CDR2 SMNVEV (reference sequence). This CDR3 has 15 amino acids. CDR3 DNA sequence: TGTGCCAGCAGTCCTGGGCCTTGGCTAAACTATGGCTACACCTTC. Translating it yields CASSPGPWLNYGYTF.

The chain links TRBV12-3 or TRBV12-4 to TRBJ2-7; 7 nucleotides match TRBD1. The length of the CDR3 is 12 residues. Trimming at V came to 4 bases and at J to 4 bases, leaving 1 base not matched to a gene. The CDR3: CASSSTGYEQYF. CDR3 nucleotide sequence: TGTGCCAGCAGTTCGACAGGGTACGAGCAGTACTTC.